These 20 T cell receptor beta chains share one sample of origin, sequenced in a study of blood T cell repertoires in COVID-19 (dated by TCRdb to about 2020). The protocol used for the library was the immunoSEQ multiplex PCR assay. The source is immuneACCESS, and TCRdb retained only in-frame sequences with V and J called. Part of the clones is not carried over; for the studies checked, unresolved V genes explain less than half of this, and the remainder is unexplained. In this sample the table shows about 99,000 clones, 70% to 90% of which occur a single time. The top ten hold about 5.1% of the sample. Specimen: peripheral blood. Receptors originate from a human donor in a cohort sampled during active COVID-19.

CDR3 DNA sequence: TGTGCCAGCAGCTTTTCATTTCGCAGGGGAGTTGGATCCTACGAGCAGTACTTC. Protein: CASSFSFRRGVGSYEQYF. The rearrangement links TRBV5-5 to TRBJ2-7, with D possibly being TRBD1 (6 bases). Trimming took 2 bases from V and 1 from J, leaving 22 bases between them. There are 18 residues in the CDR3. CDR1 SGHKS and CDR2 YYEKEE come from the germline V gene (reference sequence).

This chain connects TRBV5-1 to TRBJ1-1; D not certain. CDR1 SGHRS and CDR2 YFSETQ come from the germline V gene. The CDR3 extends over 14 amino acids. V shed 2 bases and J shed 3 bases, with 11 bases lying between them. The DNA of the CDR3 is TGCGCCAGCAGCTTATACGGGGAACACACTGAAGCTTTCTTT. Its protein is CASSLYGEHTEAFF. Full variable domain (remainder filled in from reference TRBV5-1 and TRBJ1-1): KAGVTQTPRYLIKTRGQQVTLSCSPISGHRSVSWYQQTPGQGLQFLFEYFSETQRNKGNFPGRFSGRQFSNSRSEMNVSTLELGDSALYLCASSLYGEHTEAFFGQGTRLTVV.

The chain has TRBV7-3 and TRBJ2-1; a possible D gene is TRBD2 (5 bases). The germline V gene encodes CDR1 SGHTA and CDR2 FQGTGA. This CDR3 spans 12 amino acids. Trimming stripped 3 bases from V and 5 bases from J, with 5 bases between. In DNA form, the CDR3 reads TGTGCCAGCAGCTTCGGGAACAATGAGCAGTTCTTC. Its translation is CASSFGNNEQFF.

This sequence joins TRBV28 and TRBJ1-1; D not resolved. The CDR3 totals 10 residues. Germline assignment: CDR1 MDHEN and CDR2 SYDVKM. With 8 bases removed from V and 8 bases from J, the gap between germline ends came to 9 bases. The CDR3 reads CASGGREAFF. The CDR3 nucleotides read TGTGCCAGCGGCGGGAGGGAAGCTTTCTTT.

The rearrangement links TRBV24-1 to TRBJ2-1, with 7 bases identical to TRBD1. J gave up 5 bases and V 4 bases, and 1 base lay outside the gene matches. The CDR3 consists of 13 residues. Germline V gene sequence: CDR1 KGHDR, CDR2 SFDVKD. This CDR3 reads CATSEGQNNEQFF. The CDR3 nucleotides are TGTGCCACCAGTGAGGGACAGAACAATGAGCAGTTCTTC.

The chain recombines TRBV5-1 with TRBJ2-5, with D possibly TRBD1 on 7 matching bases. The ends were cut back, 7 bases at V and 4 bases at J, with 17 bases in the middle. The V gene's germline CDR1 is SGHRS and CDR2 YFSETQ. The CDR3 is 14 residues long. CDR3 DNA: TGCGCCAGCGGTCCAGGGGGGCTGGGAGAGACCCAGTACTTC. It encodes CASGPGGLGETQYF. The full variable domain, its missing parts supplied by reference TRBV5-1 and TRBJ2-5, is KAGVTQTPRYLIKTRGQQVTLSCSPISGHRSVSWYQQTPGQGLQFLFEYFSETQRNKGNFPGRFSGRQFSNSRSEMNVSTLELGDSALYLCASGPGGLGETQYFGPGTRLLVL.

This chain connects TRBV3-1 (or the pseudogene TRBV3-2) to TRBJ1-2; 9 bases line up with TRBD1. The germline V gene has CDR1 LGHDT and CDR2 YNNKEL (reference sequence). The CDR3 runs 16 residues. V lost 4 bases and J lost 4; bases outside the gene matches: 10. CDR3 protein: CASSPHPGQGSYGYTF. For the CDR3, the DNA is TGTGCCAGCAGCCCCCACCCGGGACAGGGAAGCTATGGCTACACCTTC.

This chain uses TRBV18 with TRBJ2-5; D is unresolved. V lost 2 bases and J 2 bases, leaving 12 bases between the germline ends. Germline loops: CDR1 KGHSH, CDR2 LQKENI. The CDR3 loop spans 15 amino acids. The CDR3 sequence is CASSPNPAVQETQYF. CDR3 in DNA: TGTGCCAGCTCACCAAATCCGGCGGTACAAGAGACCCAGTACTTC.

This clone has a single count. The chain has TRBV4-3 and TRBJ2-1, with 8 bases aligning to TRBD1. Trimming at V came to 4 bases and at J to 4 bases, leaving 6 bases not matched to a gene. Per the germline V gene, CDR1 is LGHNA and CDR2 is YSLEER. The CDR3 spans 15 residues. The CDR3 region has the DNA TGCGCCAGCAGCCGTACAGGGGGAATGTACAATGAGCAGTTCTTC. Its translation: CASSRTGGMYNEQFF.

This chain joins TRBV24-1 and TRBJ1-3; D gene ambiguous. This CDR3 is built from 13 residues. Trimming left V 3 bases short and J 6 bases short, with 8 bases between. In germline, CDR1 is KGHDR, CDR2 SFDVKD. The CDR3 coding sequence is TGTGCCACCAGTGATCCCACAGAAAACACCATATATTTT. Protein sequence: CATSDPTENTIYF.

The rearrangement joins TRBV2 to TRBJ2-3, with TRBD2 matching 7 bases. Germline values: CDR1 SNHLY, CDR2 FYNNEI. This CDR3 has 15 residues. J was trimmed by 0 bases and V by 3 bases; bases with no gene match: 3. CDR3 protein: CASSEGGISTDTQYF. Written as DNA, the CDR3 is TGTGCCAGCAGTGAGGGGGGGATAAGCACAGATACGCAGTATTTT.

J is TRBJ1-5 and V is TRBV3-1 (or the pseudogene TRBV3-2); 10 bases align to TRBD1. This CDR3 is 14 amino acids long. The germline V gene has CDR1 LGHDT and CDR2 YNNKEL (reference sequence). J lost 10 bases, V lost 5 bases, and 8 bases had no gene match. As DNA, the CDR3 is TGTGCCAGCAGCGAACCGGGACAGGGGTCCCCCCAGCATTTT. Translation: CASSEPGQGSPQHF.

The chain links TRBV5-1 to TRBJ2-1; D is possibly TRBD1 (6 bases). This CDR3 has 19 residues. The germline V gene has CDR1 SGHRS and CDR2 YFSETQ. Trimming removed 4 bases from V and 0 bases from J, with 23 bases in between. The CDR3 DNA is TGCGCCAGCAGCGGACCCGACAAGGACAGTCCGCGCTCCTACAATGAGCAGTTCTTC. Translated, it gives CASSGPDKDSPRSYNEQFF.

The J gene is TRBJ2-7, the V gene TRBV19; 7 nucleotides match TRBD1. This CDR3 has 13 residues. Trimming took 8 bases from V and 4 from J; bases not matched to a gene: 8. Germline CDR1 and CDR2: LNHDA and SQIVND (reference sequence). This CDR3 is CASQSRDSYEQYF. The CDR3 nucleotides read TGTGCCAGTCAGTCCCGGGACAGTTACGAGCAGTACTTC.

The chain has TRBV2 and TRBJ2-1, with 9 bases matching TRBD1. There are 15 residues in the CDR3. The V gene's germline CDR1 is SNHLY and CDR2 FYNNEI. Trimming at V came to 5 bases and at J to 7 bases, leaving 9 bases not matched to a gene. CDR3 coding DNA: TGTGCCAGCAGTCCCGAGACAGGGGGTGGGAATGAGCAGTTCTTC. It is translated as CASSPETGGGNEQFF.

This chain connects TRBV28 to TRBJ2-7; 8 bases fit TRBD2. The CDR3 has 15 amino acids. Trimming at V came to 1 base and at J to 3 bases, leaving 5 bases not matched to a gene. CDR1 is MDHEN and CDR2 is SYDVKM in the germline V gene. CDR3 sequence reads: CASSLSGRGIYEQYF. The CDR3 DNA follows: TGTGCCAGCAGTTTATCCGGGAGGGGGATCTACGAGCAGTACTTC.

The chain recombines TRBV24-1 with TRBJ2-5; tentative D call: TRBD1 (5 bases). The V end was cut by 4 bases, the J end by 6 bases, with 11 bases between. This CDR3 is 13 amino acids long. Germline assignment: CDR1 KGHDR and CDR2 SFDVKD. The chain's CDR3 is CATSERTRQTQYF. For the CDR3, the DNA is TGTGCCACCAGTGAAAGGACACGTCAGACCCAGTACTTC.

V and J are TRBV15 and TRBJ2-2, with D unclear. The CDR3 is made up of 12 amino acids. Germline V gene sequence: CDR1 LNHNV, CDR2 YYDKDF (reference sequence). The V and J ends lost 4 bases and 3 bases respectively, with 3 bases between them. CDR3 in DNA: TGTGCCACCAGCATATACACCGGGGAGCTGTTTTTT. Translating gives CATSIYTGELFF.

The V and J genes are TRBV19 and TRBJ2-1, with 8 positions matching TRBD2. This CDR3 has 15 residues. The germline V gene encodes CDR1 LNHDA and CDR2 SQIVND (reference sequence). Trimming cost V 5 bases and J 6 bases; bases outside gene matches: 9. The CDR3 DNA reads TGTGCCAGTAGTCCTGTAGCGGGGCTGGGCAATGAGCAGTTCTTC. It codes for CASSPVAGLGNEQFF. Complete variable domain (other parts from reference TRBV19 and TRBJ2-1): DGGITQSPKYLFRKEGQNVTLSCEQNLNHDAMYWYRQDPGQGLRLIYYSQIVNDFQKGDIAEGYSVSREKKESFPLTVTSAQKNPTAFYLCASSPVAGLGNEQFFGPGTRLTVL.

This rearrangement joins TRBV28 to TRBJ2-3; a weak D match, TRBD2 (7 bases). Germline V gene data show CDR1 as MDHEN and CDR2 as SYDVKM. The V gene lost 6 bases and the J gene lost 3 bases, with 13 bases spanning the gap. This CDR3 comprises 14 residues. The CDR3 spells CASSVGGRTDTQYF. As DNA, the CDR3 is TGTGCCAGCAGCGTCGGGGGGCGGACAGATACGCAGTATTTT.